Only one count was recorded for the clone carrying this T cell receptor (beta chain). These data are taken from a study of glioma-infiltrating T cells. The iRepertoire nested amplicon-rescue multiplex PCR amplified TCR alpha and beta CDR3s from RNA. For one-step reverse transcription and amplification, about 90-400 ng of tissue mRNA or PBMC total RNA was used. Via MiXCR, TCRdb re-called the multiplex PCR reads, giving one row per CDR3 protein. The sample carries under 150,000 distinct CDR3 sequences, 30% to 40% recorded once. Germline CDR1 and CDR2: MGHDK and SYGVNS. J gave up 4 bases and V 0 bases, and 11 bases lay outside the gene matches. The CDR3 is 18 amino acids.

This chain joins TRBV25-1 and TRBJ2-3; 9 nucleotides align to TRBD2. The receptor was isolated from a human donor with low-grade glioma or glioblastoma, undergoing nonglioma brain surgery, or in good health (not recorded which). Sequencing was carried out using glioma tissue, nonneoplastic brain tissue, or PBMCs (not recorded which). In DNA, the CDR3 is TGTGCCAGCAGTGAATATCGGGGTAGCGGGAGATCTTCAGATACGCAGTATTTT. The encoded protein is CASSEYRGSGRSSDTQYF.